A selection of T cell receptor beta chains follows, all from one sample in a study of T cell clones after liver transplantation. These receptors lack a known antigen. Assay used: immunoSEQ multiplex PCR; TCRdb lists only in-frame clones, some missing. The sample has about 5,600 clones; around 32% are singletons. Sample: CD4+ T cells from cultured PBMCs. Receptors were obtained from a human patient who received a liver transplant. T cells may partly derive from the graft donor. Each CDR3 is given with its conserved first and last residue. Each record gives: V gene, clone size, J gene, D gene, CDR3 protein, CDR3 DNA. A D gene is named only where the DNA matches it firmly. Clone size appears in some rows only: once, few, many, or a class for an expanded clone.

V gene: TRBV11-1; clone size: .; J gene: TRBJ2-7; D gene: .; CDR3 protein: CASSLEGGGTYEQYF; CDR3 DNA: TGTGCCAGCAGCTTAGAGGGGGGCGGAACCTACGAGCAGTACTTC
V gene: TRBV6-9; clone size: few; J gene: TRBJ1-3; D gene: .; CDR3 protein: CASSEVTGRNTIYF; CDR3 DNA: TGTGCCAGCAGTGAAGTAACAGGCCGTAACACCATATATTTT
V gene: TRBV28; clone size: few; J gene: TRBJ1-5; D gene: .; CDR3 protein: CASSFRQGNSNQPQHF; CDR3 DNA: TGTGCCAGCAGTTTCCGGCAGGGTAATAGCAATCAGCCCCAGCATTTT
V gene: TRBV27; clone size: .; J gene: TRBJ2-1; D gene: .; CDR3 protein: CASSPRSSGEQFF; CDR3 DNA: TGTGCCAGCAGCCCACGATCCTCGGGGGAGCAGTTCTTC
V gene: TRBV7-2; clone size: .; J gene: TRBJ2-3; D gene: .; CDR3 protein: CASSLSTYTDTQYF; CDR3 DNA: TGTGCCAGCAGCTTAAGCACATACACAGATACGCAGTATTTT
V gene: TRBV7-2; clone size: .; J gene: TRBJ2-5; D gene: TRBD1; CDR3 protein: CASRRTGGPETQYF; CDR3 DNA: TGTGCCAGCAGACGTACAGGGGGCCCGGAGACCCAGTACTTC
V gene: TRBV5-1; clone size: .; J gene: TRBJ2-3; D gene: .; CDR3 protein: CASSLVPQAGSIDTQYF; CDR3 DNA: TGCGCCAGCAGCTTGGTCCCACAGGCCGGGTCTATAGATACGCAGTATTTT
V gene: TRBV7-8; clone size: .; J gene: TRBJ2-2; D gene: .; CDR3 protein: CASSLISGELFF; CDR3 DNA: TGTGCCAGCAGCTTAATATCCGGGGAGCTGTTTTTT
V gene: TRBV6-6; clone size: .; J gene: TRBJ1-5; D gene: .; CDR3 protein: CASSYRGKGSNQPQHF; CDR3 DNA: TGTGCCAGCAGTTACAGGGGGAAGGGAAGCAATCAGCCCCAGCATTTT
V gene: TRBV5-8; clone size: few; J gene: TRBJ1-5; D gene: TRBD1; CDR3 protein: CASSLQGAHQPQHF; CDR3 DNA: TGTGCCAGCAGCCTACAGGGGGCTCATCAGCCCCAGCATTTT
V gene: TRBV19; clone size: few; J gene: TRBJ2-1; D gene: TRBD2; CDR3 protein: CASSTGSGGSSYNEQFF; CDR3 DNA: TGTGCCAGTAGTACTGGGTCGGGGGGAAGCTCCTACAATGAGCAGTTCTTC
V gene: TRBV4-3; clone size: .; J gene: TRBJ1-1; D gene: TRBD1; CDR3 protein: CASSLGGWNTEAFF; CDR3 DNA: TGCGCCAGCAGCCTAGGGGGCTGGAACACTGAAGCTTTCTTT
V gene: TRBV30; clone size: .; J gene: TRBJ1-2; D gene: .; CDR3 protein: CAFPRRPYGYTF; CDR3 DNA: TGTGCCTTCCCTCGGAGACCCTATGGCTACACCTTC
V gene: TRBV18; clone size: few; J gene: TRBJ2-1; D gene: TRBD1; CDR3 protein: CASSPMLTGGSSDEQFF; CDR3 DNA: TGTGCCAGCTCACCGATGCTGACAGGGGGTTCTTCGGATGAGCAGTTCTTC
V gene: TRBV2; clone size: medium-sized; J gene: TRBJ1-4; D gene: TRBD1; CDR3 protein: CASKDGTGNEKLFF; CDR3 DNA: TGTGCCAGCAAAGACGGGACAGGGAATGAAAAACTGTTTTTT
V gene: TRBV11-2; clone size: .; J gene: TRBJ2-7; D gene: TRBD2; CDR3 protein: CASSSIIAGGEQYF; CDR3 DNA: TGTGCCAGCAGCTCCATAATAGCGGGAGGCGAGCAGTACTTC
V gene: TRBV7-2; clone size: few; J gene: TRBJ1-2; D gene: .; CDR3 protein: CASTPWIQRAYGYTF; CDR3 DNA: TGTGCCAGCACCCCTTGGATCCAAAGAGCCTATGGCTACACCTTC
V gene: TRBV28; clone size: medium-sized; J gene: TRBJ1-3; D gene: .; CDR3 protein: CASSSLPGNTIYF; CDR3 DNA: TGTGCCAGCAGTTCTTTACCTGGAAACACCATATATTTT
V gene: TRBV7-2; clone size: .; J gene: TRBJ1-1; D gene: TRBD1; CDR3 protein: CASSSRGPGALNTEAFF; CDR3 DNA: TGTGCCAGCAGCTCTAGGGGGCCTGGGGCCCTGAACACTGAAGCTTTCTTT
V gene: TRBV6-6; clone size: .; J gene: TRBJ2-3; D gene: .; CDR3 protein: CASSWGAYTDTQYF; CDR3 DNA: TGTGCCAGCAGTTGGGGGGCTTACACAGATACGCAGTATTTT
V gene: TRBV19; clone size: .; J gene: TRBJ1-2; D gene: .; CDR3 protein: CASSIALNYGYTF; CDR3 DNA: TGTGCCAGTAGTATAGCCCTTAACTATGGCTACACCTTC
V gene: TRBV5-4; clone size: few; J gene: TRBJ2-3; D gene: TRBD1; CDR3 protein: CASSLNTGTGTDTQYF; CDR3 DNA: TGTGCCAGCAGCTTGAATACCGGGACAGGCACAGATACGCAGTATTTT
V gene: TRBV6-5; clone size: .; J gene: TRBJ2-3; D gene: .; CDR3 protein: CASRLTVTDTQYF; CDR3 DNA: TGTGCCAGCAGGTTGACAGTCACAGATACGCAGTATTTT
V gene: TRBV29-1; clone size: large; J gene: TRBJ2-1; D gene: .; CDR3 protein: CSAGGWDYNEQFF; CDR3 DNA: TGCAGCGCAGGAGGTTGGGACTACAATGAGCAGTTCTTC
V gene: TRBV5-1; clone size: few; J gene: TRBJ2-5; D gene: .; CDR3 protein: CAKSLIEGMGETQYF; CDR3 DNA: TGCGCCAAGTCCTTAATCGAGGGTATGGGGGAGACCCAGTACTTC
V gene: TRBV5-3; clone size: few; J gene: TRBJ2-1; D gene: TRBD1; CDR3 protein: CARSQGGLPSSYNEQFF; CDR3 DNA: TGTGCCAGAAGCCAAGGGGGCCTCCCGAGCTCCTACAATGAGCAGTTCTTC
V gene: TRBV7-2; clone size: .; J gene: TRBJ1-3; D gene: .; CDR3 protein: CASSFSQVRDTIYF; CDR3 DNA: TGTGCCAGCAGCTTTAGCCAGGTCCGTGACACCATATATTTT
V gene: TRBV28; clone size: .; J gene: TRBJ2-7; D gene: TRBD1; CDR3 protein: CASSSTTDRQTYEQYF; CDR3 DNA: TGTGCCAGCAGTTCAACCACGGACAGGCAGACCTACGAGCAGTACTTC
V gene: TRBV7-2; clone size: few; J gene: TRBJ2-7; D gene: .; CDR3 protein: CASSLSMNLEQYF; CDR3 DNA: TGTGCCAGCAGCTTAAGCATGAATTTGGAGCAGTACTTC
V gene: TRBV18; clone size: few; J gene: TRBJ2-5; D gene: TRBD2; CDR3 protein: CASSETSAGETQYF; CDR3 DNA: TGTGCCAGCTCAGAGACTAGCGCGGGGGAGACCCAGTACTTC
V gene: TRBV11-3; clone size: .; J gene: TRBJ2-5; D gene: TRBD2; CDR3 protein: CASSLGGRASETQYF; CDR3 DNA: TGTGCCAGCAGCTTAGGCGGGAGGGCCTCCGAGACCCAGTACTTC
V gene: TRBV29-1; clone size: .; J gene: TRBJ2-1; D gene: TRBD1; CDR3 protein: CSVGGGQGAYNEQFF; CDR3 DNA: TGCAGCGTGGGAGGGGGACAGGGGGCCTACAATGAGCAGTTCTTC
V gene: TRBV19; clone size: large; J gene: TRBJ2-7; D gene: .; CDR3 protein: CASSIEGYGYEQYF; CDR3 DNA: TGTGCCAGTAGTATTGAAGGATACGGCTACGAGCAGTACTTC
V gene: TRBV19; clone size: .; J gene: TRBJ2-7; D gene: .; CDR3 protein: CASSTRGDLSYEQYF; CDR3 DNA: TGTGCCAGTAGTACCCGTGGGGACCTCTCCTACGAGCAGTACTTC
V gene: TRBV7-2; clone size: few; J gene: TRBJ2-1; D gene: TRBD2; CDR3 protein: CASSSLTSGRVNEQFF; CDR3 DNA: TGTGCCAGCAGTTCATTGACTAGCGGGAGAGTCAATGAGCAGTTCTTC
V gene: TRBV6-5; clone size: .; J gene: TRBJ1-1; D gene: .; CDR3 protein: CASSYLAGKAFF; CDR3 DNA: TGTGCCAGCAGTTACTTAGCAGGGAAGGCTTTCTTT
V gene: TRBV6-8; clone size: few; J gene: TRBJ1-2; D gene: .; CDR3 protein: CASSYGGYGYTF; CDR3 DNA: TGTGCCAGCAGTTACGGGGGCTATGGCTACACCTTC
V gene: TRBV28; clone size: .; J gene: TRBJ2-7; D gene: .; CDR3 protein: CASSLPGEQYF; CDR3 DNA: TGTGCCAGCAGCCTGCCCGGGGAGCAGTACTTC
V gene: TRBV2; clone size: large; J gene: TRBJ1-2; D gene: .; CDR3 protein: CASIIDRSYGYTF; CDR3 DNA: TGTGCCAGCATTATAGACAGAAGCTATGGCTACACCTTC
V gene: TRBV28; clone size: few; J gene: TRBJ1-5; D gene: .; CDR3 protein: CASSLFSIQPQHF; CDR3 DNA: TGTGCCAGCAGTTTATTCAGTATTCAGCCCCAGCATTTT
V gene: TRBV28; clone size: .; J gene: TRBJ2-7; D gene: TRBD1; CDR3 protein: CASMFGTGAGEQYF; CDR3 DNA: TGTGCCAGCATGTTCGGGACAGGGGCAGGCGAGCAGTACTTC
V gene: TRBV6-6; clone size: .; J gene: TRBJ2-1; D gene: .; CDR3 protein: CASSYTGSYNEQFF; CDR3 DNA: TGTGCCAGCAGTTACACAGGTTCCTACAATGAGCAGTTCTTC
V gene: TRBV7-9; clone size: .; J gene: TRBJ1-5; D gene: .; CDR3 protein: CASSLDRQPQHF; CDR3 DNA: TGTGCCAGCAGCTTAGATCGTCAGCCCCAGCATTTT
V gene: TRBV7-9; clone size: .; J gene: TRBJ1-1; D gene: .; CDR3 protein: CASSQARVNTEAFF; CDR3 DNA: TGTGCCAGCAGCCAAGCCAGGGTGAACACTGAAGCTTTCTTT
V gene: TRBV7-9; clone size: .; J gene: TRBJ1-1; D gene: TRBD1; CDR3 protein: CASSLAGTGRVITEAFF; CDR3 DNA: TGTGCCAGCAGCTTGGCCGGGACAGGGAGGGTGATCACTGAAGCTTTCTTT
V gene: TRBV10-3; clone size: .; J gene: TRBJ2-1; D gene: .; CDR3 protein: CASSYTGSYNEQFF; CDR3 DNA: TGTGCCAGCAGTTACACAGGTTCCTACAATGAGCAGTTCTTC
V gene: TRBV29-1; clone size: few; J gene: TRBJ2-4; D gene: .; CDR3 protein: CSVGATKNIQYF; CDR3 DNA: TGCAGCGTCGGGGCCACCAAAAACATTCAGTACTTC
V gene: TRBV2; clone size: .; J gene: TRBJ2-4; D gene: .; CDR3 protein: CASSELWLAKNIQYF; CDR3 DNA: TGTGCCAGCAGTGAGTTGTGGCTAGCCAAAAACATTCAGTACTTC
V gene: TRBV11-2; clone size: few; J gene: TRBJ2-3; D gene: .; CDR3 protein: CASSLTASTDTQYF; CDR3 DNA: TGTGCCAGCAGCTTGACAGCTAGCACAGATACGCAGTATTTT
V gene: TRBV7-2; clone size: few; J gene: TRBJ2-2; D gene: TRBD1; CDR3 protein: CASRLRQGVNTGELFF; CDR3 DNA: TGTGCCAGCAGACTAAGACAGGGCGTAAACACCGGGGAGCTGTTTTTT
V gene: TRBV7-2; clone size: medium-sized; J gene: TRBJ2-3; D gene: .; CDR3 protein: CASSSGVTDTQYF; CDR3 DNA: TGTGCCAGCAGCTCAGGGGTGACAGATACGCAGTATTTT
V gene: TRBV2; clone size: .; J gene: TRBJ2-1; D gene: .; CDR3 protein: CASGKTFYNEQFF; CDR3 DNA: TGTGCCAGCGGTAAGACCTTTTACAATGAGCAGTTCTTC
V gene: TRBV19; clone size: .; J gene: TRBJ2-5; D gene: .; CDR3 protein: CASSIVGGWETQYF; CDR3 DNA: TGTGCCAGTAGTATAGTGGGGGGCTGGGAGACCCAGTACTTC
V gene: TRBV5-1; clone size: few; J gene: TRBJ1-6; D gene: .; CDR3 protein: CASIDSPLHF; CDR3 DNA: TGCGCCAGTATTGATTCACCCCTCCACTTT
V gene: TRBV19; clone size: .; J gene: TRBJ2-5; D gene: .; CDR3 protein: CASSIERLQTQYF; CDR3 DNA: TGTGCCAGTAGTATAGAACGCCTGCAGACCCAGTACTTC